This T cell receptor beta chain was identified during a study of CD8 T cells in Susac syndrome. Random-hexamer reverse transcription was applied to about 0.5 to 1 ug RNA. It was immunoSEQ multiplex PCR that amplified TCR beta CDR3 across 54 Vbeta and 13 Jbeta. TCRdb passed the immunoSEQ multiplex PCR reads through MiXCR, listing each CDR3 protein once. The sample holds 150,000 to 200,000 distinct CDR3 sequences; roughly 95% are singletons and the top ten take about 0.09%. The count of this clonotype is one. The CDR3 runs to 10 residues. Germline V CDR1 and CDR2: GTSNPN, SVGIG (reference sequence). Trimming cost V 3 bases and J 4 bases, with 0 bases left between them. From blood CD8+ and CD4+ T cells, the TCR beta chain was sequenced.

The clonotype was recovered from a human donor with multiple sclerosis. The gene calls are TRBV30 and TRBJ2-2; D unclear. The sample comprised CD4+ T cells from PBMCs. Here the CDR3 DNA reads TGTGCCTGGAGCACCGGGGAGCTGTTTTTT. This gives the protein CAWSTGELFF. The variable domain in full, with the rest retrieved from reference TRBV30 and TRBJ2-2, is SQTIHQWPATLVQPVGSPLSLECTVEGTSNPNLYWYRQAAGRGLQLLFYSVGIGQISSEVPQNLSASRPQDRQFILSSKKLLLSDSGFYLCAWSTGELFFGEGSRLTVL.